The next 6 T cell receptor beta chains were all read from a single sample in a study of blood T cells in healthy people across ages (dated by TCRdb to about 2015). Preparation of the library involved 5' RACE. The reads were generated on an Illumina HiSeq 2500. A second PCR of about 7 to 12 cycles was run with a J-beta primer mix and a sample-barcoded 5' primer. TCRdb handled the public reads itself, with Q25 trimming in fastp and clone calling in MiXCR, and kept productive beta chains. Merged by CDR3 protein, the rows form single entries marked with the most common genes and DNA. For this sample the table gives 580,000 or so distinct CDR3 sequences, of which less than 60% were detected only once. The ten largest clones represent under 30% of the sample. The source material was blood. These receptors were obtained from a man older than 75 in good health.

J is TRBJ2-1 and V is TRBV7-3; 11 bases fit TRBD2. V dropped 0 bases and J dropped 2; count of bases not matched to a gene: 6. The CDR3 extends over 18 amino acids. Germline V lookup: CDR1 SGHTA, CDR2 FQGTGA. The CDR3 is CASSLTRSSGRAYNEQFF. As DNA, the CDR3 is TGTGCCAGCAGCTTAACAAGAAGTAGCGGGAGGGCCTACAATGAGCAGTTCTTC.

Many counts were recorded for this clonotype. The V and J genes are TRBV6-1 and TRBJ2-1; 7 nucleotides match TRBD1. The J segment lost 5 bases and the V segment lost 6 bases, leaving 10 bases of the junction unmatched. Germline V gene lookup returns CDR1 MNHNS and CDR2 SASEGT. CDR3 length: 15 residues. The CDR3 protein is CASRKGTDKDNEQFF. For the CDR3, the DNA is TGTGCCAGCAGAAAAGGGACAGATAAAGACAATGAGCAGTTCTTC.

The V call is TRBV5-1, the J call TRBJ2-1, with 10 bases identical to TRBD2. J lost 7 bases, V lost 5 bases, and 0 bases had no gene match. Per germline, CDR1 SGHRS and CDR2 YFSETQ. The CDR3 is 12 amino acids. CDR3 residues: CASRLAGNEQFF. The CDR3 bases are TGCGCCAGCAGACTAGCGGGAAATGAGCAGTTCTTC.

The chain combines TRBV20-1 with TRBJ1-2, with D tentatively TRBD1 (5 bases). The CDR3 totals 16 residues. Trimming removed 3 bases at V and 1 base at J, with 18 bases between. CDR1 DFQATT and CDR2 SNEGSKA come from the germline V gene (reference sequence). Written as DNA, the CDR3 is TGCAGTGCTAGGGGGGTCGGGACGGCCAATAACTATGGCTACACCTTC. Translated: CSARGVGTANNYGYTF.

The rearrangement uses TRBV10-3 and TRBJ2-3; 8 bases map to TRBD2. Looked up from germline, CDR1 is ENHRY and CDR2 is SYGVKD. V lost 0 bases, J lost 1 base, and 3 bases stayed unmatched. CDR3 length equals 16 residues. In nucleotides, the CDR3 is TGTGCCATCAGTGAGTCTGCGCGGGGGGGCACAGATACGCAGTATTTT. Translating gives CAISESARGGTDTQYF.

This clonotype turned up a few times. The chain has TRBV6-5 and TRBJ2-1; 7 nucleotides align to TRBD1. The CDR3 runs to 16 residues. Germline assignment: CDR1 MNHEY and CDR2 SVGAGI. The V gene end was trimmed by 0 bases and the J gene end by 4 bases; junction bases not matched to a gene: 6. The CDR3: CASSYSRGRRYNEQFF. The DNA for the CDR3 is TGTGCCAGCAGTTACTCGAGGGGGCGAAGGTACAATGAGCAGTTCTTC.